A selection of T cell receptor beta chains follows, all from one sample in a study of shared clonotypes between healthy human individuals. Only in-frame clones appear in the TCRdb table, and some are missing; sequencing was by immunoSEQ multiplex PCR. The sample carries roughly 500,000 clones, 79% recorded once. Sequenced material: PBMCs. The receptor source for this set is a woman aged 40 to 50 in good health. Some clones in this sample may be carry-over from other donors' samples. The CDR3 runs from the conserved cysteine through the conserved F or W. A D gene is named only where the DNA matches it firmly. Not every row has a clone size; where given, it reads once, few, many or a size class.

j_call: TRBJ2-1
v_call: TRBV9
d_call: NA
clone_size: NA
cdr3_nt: TGTGCCAGCAGCCCAGGGTCTAGCACCTACAATGAGCAGTTCTTC
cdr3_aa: CASSPGSSTYNEQFF

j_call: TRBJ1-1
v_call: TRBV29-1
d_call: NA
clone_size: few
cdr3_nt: TGCAGCGTTGAAGAAGGTGCGGCTTTCTTT
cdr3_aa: CSVEEGAAFF

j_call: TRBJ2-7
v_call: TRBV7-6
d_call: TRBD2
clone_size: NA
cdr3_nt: TGTGCCAGCAGCCCCAGGACTAGCGGGCCCTACGAGCAGTACTTC
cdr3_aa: CASSPRTSGPYEQYF

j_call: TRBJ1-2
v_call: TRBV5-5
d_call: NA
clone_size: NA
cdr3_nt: TGTGCCAGCAGCTGGACGGCGAACTATGGCTACACCTTC
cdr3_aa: CASSWTANYGYTF

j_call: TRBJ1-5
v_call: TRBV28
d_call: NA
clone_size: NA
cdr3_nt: TGTGCCAGCAGTTTGGGTAGCAATCAGCCCCAGCATTTT
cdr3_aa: CASSLGSNQPQHF

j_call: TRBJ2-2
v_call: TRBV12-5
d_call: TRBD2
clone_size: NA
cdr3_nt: TGTGCTAATGGTTTGGTACAGTCACTAGCGGTTCTGACGGGGGACGGGGAGCTGTTTTTT
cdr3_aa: CANGLVQSLAVLTGDGELFF

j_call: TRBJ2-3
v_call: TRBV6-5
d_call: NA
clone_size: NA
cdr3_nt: TGTGCCAGCACCTCGAGCGAGTACGGCACAGATACGCAGTATTTT
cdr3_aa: CASTSSEYGTDTQYF

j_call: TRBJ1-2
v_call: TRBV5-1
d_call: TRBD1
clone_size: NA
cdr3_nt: TGCGCCAGCAGCTCGACAGGGGGCTCTTCCTATGGCTACACCTTC
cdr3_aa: CASSSTGGSSYGYTF

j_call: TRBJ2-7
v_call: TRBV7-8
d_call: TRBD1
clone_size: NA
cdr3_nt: TGTGCCAGCAGCGGACGATTAATGACAGGGAATCTTACCTACGAGCAGTACTTC
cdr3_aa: CASSGRLMTGNLTYEQYF

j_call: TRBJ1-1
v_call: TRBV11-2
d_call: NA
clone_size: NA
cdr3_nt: TGTGCCAGCAGCTTAGTCTCGTATAGGGTCACTGAAGCTTTCTTT
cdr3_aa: CASSLVSYRVTEAFF

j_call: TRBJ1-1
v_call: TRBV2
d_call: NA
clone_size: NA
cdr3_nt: TGTGCCAGCAGCCAAACGGACACTGAAGCTTTCTTT
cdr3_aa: CASSQTDTEAFF

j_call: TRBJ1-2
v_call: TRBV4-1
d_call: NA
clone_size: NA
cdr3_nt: TGCGCCAGCAGCCTGAGCTGGGCATCTAACTATGGCTACACCTTC
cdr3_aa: CASSLSWASNYGYTF

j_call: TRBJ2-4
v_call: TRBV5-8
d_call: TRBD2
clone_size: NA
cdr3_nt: TGTGCCAGCAGCTTTTCCGGGAGGGCCAGGAGGAACATTCAGTACTTC
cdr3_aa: CASSFSGRARRNIQYF

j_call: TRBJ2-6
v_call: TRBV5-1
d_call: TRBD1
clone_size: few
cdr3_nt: TGCGCCAGCAGGTCACAGGGGAGCTCTGGGGCCAACGTCCTGACTTTC
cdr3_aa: CASRSQGSSGANVLTF

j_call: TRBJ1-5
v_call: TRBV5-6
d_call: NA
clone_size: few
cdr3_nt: TGTGCCAGCAGCACCAGTCGACAGGGCAATCAGCCCCAGCATTTT
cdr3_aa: CASSTSRQGNQPQHF

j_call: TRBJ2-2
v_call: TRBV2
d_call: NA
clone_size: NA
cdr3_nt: TGTGCCAGCAGTCGGGGAACGAACACCGGGGAGCTGTTTTTT
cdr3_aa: CASSRGTNTGELFF

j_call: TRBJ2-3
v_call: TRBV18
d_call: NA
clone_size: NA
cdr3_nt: TGTGCCAGCTCACAGGGGGCAGATACGCAGTATTTT
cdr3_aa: CASSQGADTQYF

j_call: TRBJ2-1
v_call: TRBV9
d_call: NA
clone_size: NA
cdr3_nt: TGTGCCAGCAGCGTAGGGGCTAGTGGGGTCAGGGAGCAGTTCTTC
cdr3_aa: CASSVGASGVREQFF

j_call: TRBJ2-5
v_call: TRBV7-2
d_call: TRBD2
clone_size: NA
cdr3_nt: TGTGCCAGCAGTAAGGGGACTAGCGGGGTACAAGAGACCCAGTACTTC
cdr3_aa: CASSKGTSGVQETQYF

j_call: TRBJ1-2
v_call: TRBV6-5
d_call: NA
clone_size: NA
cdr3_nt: TGTGCCAGCAGTTACTCGGACCAACTAGGTGGCTACACCTTC
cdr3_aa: CASSYSDQLGGYTF

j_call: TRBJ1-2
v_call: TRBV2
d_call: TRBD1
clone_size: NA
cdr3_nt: TGTGCCAGCAGTGAAGACAGGGGGTTCTATGGCTACACCTTC
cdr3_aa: CASSEDRGFYGYTF

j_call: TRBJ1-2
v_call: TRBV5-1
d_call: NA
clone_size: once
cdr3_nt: TGCGCCAGCAGCAGAGAGGACAGTACCTATGGCTACACCTTC
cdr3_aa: CASSREDSTYGYTF

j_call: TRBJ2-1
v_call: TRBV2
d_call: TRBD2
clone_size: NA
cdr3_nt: TGTGCCAGCAGTGAACTAGCGGGACTCTACAATGAGCAGTTCTTC
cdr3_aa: CASSELAGLYNEQFF

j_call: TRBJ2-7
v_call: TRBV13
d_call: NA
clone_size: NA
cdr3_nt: TGTGCCAGCAGCTTAAAGTCGGCCTACGAGCAGTACTTC
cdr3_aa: CASSLKSAYEQYF

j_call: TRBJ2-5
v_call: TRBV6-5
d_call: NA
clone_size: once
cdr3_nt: TGTGCCAGCAGTCCCCTCGACTACCGTACAGAGACCCAGTACTTC
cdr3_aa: CASSPLDYRTETQYF

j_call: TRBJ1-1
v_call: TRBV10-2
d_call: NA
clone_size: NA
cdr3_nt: TGCGCCAGCAGTGATTTCGGGGGGGCGATAACTGAAGCTTTCTTT
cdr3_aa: CASSDFGGAITEAFF

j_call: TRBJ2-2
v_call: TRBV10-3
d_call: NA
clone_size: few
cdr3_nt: TGTGCCACTCGGCGGCAGGAGGACACCGGGGAGCTGTTTTTT
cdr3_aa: CATRRQEDTGELFF

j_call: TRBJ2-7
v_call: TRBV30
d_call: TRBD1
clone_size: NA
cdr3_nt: TGTGCCTGGAGAGGGGACAGGCACTACGAGCAGTACTTC
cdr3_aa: CAWRGDRHYEQYF